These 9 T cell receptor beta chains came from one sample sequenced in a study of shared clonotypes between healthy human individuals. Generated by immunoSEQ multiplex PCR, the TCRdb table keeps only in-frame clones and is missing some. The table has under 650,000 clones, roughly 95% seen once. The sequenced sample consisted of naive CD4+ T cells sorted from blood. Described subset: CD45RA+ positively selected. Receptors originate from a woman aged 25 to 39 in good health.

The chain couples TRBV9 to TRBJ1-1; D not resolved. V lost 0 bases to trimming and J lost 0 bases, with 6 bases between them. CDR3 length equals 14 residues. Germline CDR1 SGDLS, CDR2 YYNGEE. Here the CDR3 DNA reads TGTGCCAGCAGCGTAGATCGGTTGAACACTGAAGCTTTCTTT. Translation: CASSVDRLNTEAFF.

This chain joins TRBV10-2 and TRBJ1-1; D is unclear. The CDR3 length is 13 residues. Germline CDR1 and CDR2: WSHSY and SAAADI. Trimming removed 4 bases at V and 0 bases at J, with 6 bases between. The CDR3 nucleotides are TGCGCCAGCAGTGCGGGAGTGAACACTGAAGCTTTCTTT. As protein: CASSAGVNTEAFF.

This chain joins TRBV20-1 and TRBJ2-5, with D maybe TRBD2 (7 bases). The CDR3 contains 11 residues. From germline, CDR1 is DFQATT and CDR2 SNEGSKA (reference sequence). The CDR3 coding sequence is TGCAGAGTACAGGGAGGGGAGACCCAGTACTTC. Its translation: CRVQGGETQYF.

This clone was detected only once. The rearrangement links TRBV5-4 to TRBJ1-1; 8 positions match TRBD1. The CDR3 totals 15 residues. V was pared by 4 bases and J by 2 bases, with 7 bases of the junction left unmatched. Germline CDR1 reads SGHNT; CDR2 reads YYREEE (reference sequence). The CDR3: CASSTAGTGNTEAFF. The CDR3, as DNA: TGTGCCAGCAGCACGGCCGGGACAGGAAACACTGAAGCTTTCTTT.

CDR3 amino acids: CASSGIVNQPQHF. Here the CDR3 DNA reads TGTGCCAGCAGTGGAATAGTCAATCAGCCCCAGCATTTT. V and J are TRBV6-1 and TRBJ1-5, with D uncertain. The germline V gene has CDR1 MNHNS and CDR2 SASEGT. This CDR3 spans 13 amino acids. Trimming stripped 4 bases from V and 3 bases from J, with 7 bases between.

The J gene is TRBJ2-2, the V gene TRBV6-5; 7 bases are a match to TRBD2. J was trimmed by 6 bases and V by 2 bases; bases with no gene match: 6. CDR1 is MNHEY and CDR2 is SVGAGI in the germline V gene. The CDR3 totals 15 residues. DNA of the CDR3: TGTGCCAGCAGTTACACGGCGGGAGTCTCCGGGGAGCTGTTTTTT. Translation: CASSYTAGVSGELFF.

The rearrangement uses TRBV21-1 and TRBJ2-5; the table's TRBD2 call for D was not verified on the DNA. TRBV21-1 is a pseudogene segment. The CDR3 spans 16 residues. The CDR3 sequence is CASSKELPGEGETQYF. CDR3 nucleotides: TGTGCCAGCAGCAAAGAACTACCAGGGGAGGGAGAGACCCAGTACTTC.

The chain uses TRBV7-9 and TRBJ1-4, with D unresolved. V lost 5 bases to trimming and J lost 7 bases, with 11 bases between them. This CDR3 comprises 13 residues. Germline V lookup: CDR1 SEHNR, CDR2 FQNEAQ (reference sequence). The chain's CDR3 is CASSHEDPEKLFF. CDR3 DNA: TGTGCCAGCAGCCACGAGGACCCTGAAAAACTGTTTTTT.

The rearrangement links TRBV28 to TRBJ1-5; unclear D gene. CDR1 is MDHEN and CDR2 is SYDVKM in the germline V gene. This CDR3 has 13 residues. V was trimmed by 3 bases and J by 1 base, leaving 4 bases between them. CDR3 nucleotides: TGTGCCAGCAGTTTTTCAAGCAATCAGCCCCAGCATTTT. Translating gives CASSFSSNQPQHF. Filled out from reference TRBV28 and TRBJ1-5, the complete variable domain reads DVKVTQSSRYLVKRTGEKVFLECVQDMDHENMFWYRQDPGLGLRLIYFSYDVKMKEKGDIPEGYSVSREKKERFSLILESASTNQTSMYLCASSFSSNQPQHFGDGTRLSIL.